The sequence of this T cell receptor (beta chain) was determined in a study of T cells in Graves' hyperthyroidism and ophthalmopathy. Study information: Specimen type is peripheral blood, collected at initial diagnosis prior to any treatment.

Germline V CDR1 and CDR2: LGHDT, YNNKEL (reference sequence). With V trimmed by 2 bases and J by 7 bases, 14 bases remained unmatched. The CDR3 loop spans 19 amino acids. This clonotype was detected only a few times. The antigen remains unidentified. It was RNA transcripts that yielded the amplified TCR beta CDR3 regions. The TCR CDR3 was amplified in a first-round RT-PCR using the HTBI primer set. TCRdb itself ran the multiplex PCR reads through MiXCR, one entry per CDR3 protein. In the table there are about 590,000 distinct CDR3 sequences, 11% to 15% of which are singletons. It was uncontrolled infection, other autoimmune disease, pregnancy or lactation that excluded patients. Overall study results and limits: Most clonotypes expanded in thyroid above 0.001 were likewise present in blood. A 13 V-J signature model discriminated ophthalmopathy versus stable hyperthyroidism.

The chain recombines TRBV3-1 with TRBJ2-1, with 13 bases aligning to TRBD2. The sequence derives from a woman aged 18-29 years with Graves' ophthalmopathy. Sequencing used blood. CDR3 DNA sequence: TGTGCCAGCAGCCAAACAGGGACTAGCGGGAATTACCGTGGAAATGAGCAGTTCTTC. It specifies CASSQTGTSGNYRGNEQFF.